This T cell receptor beta chain came from a study of T cells after yellow fever vaccination. The overall study: Fractions containing few cells were prepared with SMART-Seq v4 Ultra Low Input.

Regarding the study as a whole: A weaker but faster secondary response was observed, peaking on day 5 versus 15.

Universal primer sites and UMIs were introduced during 5'RACE template-switching synthesis of TCR cDNA. MiXCR was run by TCRdb on the 5' RACE reads, yielding one entry per CDR3 protein. The table records hundreds of thousands of distinct CDR3 sequences, 18% of them present only once. On this clonotype: Its antigen is undetermined.

Germline CDR1 reads SGDLS; CDR2 reads YYNGEE. This CDR3 region has 15 residues. V was clipped by 0 bases and J by 5 bases; unmatched bases: 7. The sequences come from PBMCs, collected before the yellow fever booster vaccination. V is TRBV9 and J is TRBJ2-7, with 8 bases that match TRBD2. The sequence was collected from a man in his late teens or twenties who received the YFV17D yellow fever vaccine. The DNA for the CDR3 is TGTGCCAGCAGCGTAGCTCCAGCGGGGGAGGACGAGCAGTACTTC. This encodes CASSVAPAGEDEQYF.